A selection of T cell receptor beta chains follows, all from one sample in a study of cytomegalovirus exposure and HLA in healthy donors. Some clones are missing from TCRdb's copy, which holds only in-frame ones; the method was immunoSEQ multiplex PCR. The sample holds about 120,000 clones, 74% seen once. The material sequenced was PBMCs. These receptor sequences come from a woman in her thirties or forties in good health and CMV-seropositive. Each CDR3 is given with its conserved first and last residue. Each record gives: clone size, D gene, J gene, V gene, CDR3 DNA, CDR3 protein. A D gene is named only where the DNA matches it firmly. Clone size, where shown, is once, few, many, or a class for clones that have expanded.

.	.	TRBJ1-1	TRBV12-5	TGTGCTAGTGGCCGCTATCTCCCAGGGAACACTGAAGCTTTCTTT	CASGRYLPGNTEAFF
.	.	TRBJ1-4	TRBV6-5	TGTGCCAGCAGTTACACGAGACTCCATGCTAATGAAAAACTGTTTTTT	CASSYTRLHANEKLFF
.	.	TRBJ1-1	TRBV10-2	TGCGCCAGCAGTTGGGGGGATACTGAAGCTTTCTTT	CASSWGDTEAFF
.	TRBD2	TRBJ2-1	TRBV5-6	TGTGCCAGCAGCCCCAGCCGACTAGCAGGGTCCTACAATGAGCAGTTCTTC	CASSPSRLAGSYNEQFF
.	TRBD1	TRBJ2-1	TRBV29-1	TGCAGCGTTCGCCGGGACAGATACAATGAGCAGTTCTTC	CSVRRDRYNEQFF
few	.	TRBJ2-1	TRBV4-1	TGCGCCAGCAGCCAAGGCCCCTCCCGCAGCTCCTACAATGAGCAGTTCTTC	CASSQGPSRSSYNEQFF
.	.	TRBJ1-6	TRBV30	TGTGCCTACAACAGGGCCGACCCACTCCATTCACCCCTCCACTTT	CAYNRADPLHSPLHF
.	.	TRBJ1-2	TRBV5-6	TGTGCCAGCAGCTTGGGAGAGAGCGGCTACACCTTC	CASSLGESGYTF
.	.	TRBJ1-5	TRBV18	TGTGCCAGCTCCCTCCGTCGGGGTGATAGCAATCAGCCCCAGCATTTT	CASSLRRGDSNQPQHF
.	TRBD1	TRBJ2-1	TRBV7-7	TGTGCTAGCAGCTTGACAGGGGCCAATGAGCAGTTCTTC	CASSLTGANEQFF
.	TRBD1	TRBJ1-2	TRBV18	TGTGCCAGCTCAGGCCGGACAGGGGGCTTTGACTATGGCTACACCTTC	CASSGRTGGFDYGYTF
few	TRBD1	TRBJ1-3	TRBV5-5	TGTGCCAGCAGCCCTGAAACAGGGGTAAACTCTGGAAACACCATATATTTT	CASSPETGVNSGNTIYF
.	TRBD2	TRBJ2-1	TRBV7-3	TGTGCCAGCAGCTTGGGGACTAGCGACTACAATGAGCAGTTCTTC	CASSLGTSDYNEQFF
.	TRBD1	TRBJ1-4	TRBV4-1	TGCGCCAGCAGCCAGGATGACAGGGGTTTGGGACTGTTTTTT	CASSQDDRGLGLFF
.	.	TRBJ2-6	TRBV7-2	TGTGCCAGCAGCTCAACAGGGAACTCTGGGGCCAACGTCCTGACTTTC	CASSSTGNSGANVLTF
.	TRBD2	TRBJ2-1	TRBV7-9	TGTGCCAGCAGCTTGGGAGGGTCCTACAATGAGCAGTTCTTC	CASSLGGSYNEQFF
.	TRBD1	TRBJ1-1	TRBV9	TGTGCCAGCAGCGCGCGGGACAGGTTTTGTGAAGCTTTCTTT	CASSARDRFCEAFF
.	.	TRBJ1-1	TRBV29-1	TGCAGCGTCCAGGGAAACACTGAAGCTTTCTTT	CSVQGNTEAFF
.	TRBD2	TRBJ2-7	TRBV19	TGTGCCAGTAGCCCCCGACTAGCGGGAGGCTACGAGCAGTACTTC	CASSPRLAGGYEQYF
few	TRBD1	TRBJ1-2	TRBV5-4	TGTGCCAGCAGCCTAGGGACAGGGGAAGGCTACACCTTC	CASSLGTGEGYTF
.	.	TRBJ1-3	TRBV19	TGTGCCAGTAGTACCGCCAGGGCTGGAAACACCATATATTTT	CASSTARAGNTIYF
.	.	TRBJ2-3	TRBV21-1	TGTGCCAGCAGCCCCCAGTCGGACTTTTGGACTAGCGGGACCCATACGCAGTATTTT	CASSPQSDFWTSGTHTQYF
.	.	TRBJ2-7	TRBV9	TGTGCCAGCAGCACGGGGGGCGCCTACGAGCAGTACTTC	CASSTGGAYEQYF
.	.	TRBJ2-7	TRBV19	TGTGCCAGTACTCCGGGACACCTCTCCTACGAGCAGTACTTC	CASTPGHLSYEQYF
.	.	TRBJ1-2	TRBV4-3	TGCGCCAGCAGCCAAGATTCCGGGGGGGCCCAGCTCTATGGCTACACCTTC	CASSQDSGGAQLYGYTF
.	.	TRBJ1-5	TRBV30	TGTGCCTGGAGTGTAGAGGGGGGGGTCTTCGGGGTTCAGCCCCAGCATTTT	CAWSVEGGVFGVQPQHF
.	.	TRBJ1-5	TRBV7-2	TGTGCCAGCAGCTTATCGACCGGTGGAGGTAGCAATCAGCCCCAGCATTTT	CASSLSTGGGSNQPQHF
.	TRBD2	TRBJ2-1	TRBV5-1	TGCGCCAGCAGCTTGGTACTAGCGGAGATCTACAATGAGCAGTTCTTC	CASSLVLAEIYNEQFF
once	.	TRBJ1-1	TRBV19	TGTGCCAGTAGTATAGATAGGAACACTGAAGCTTTCTTT	CASSIDRNTEAFF
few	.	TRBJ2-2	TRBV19	TGTGCCAGTAAGAAAGGACAGAACACCGGGGAGCTGTTTTTT	CASKKGQNTGELFF
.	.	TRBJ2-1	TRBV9	TGTGCCAGCGGCCCCTTAGCTGATTCCTACAATGAGCAGTTCTTC	CASGPLADSYNEQFF
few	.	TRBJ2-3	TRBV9	TGTGCCAGCAGCGTAGCTAGCACAGATACGCAGTATTTT	CASSVASTDTQYF
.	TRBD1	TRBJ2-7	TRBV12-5	TGTGCTAGTGGTTTAGGACAGGGGGCCTACGAGCAGTACTTC	CASGLGQGAYEQYF
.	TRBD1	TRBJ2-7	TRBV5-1	TGCGCCAGCAGCTTGGGGCCGGGACAGGGGACCTACGAGCAGTACTTC	CASSLGPGQGTYEQYF
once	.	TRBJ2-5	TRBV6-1	TGTGCCAGCAGTGAAAGGGGGGGGTCCTCCCAAGAGACCCAGTACTTC	CASSERGGSSQETQYF
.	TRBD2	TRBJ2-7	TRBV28	TGTGCCAGCAGTTTATTCCCGGGTCTAGCGGGAGCGGGGGAGCAGTACTTC	CASSLFPGLAGAGEQYF
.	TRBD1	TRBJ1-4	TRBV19	TGTGCCAGTAGATACACAGGGGGCGGTGAAAAACTGTTTTTT	CASRYTGGGEKLFF
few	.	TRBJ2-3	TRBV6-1	TGTGCCAGCGCAGTCCGCACAGATACGCAGTATTTT	CASAVRTDTQYF
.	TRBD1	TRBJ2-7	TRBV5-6	TGTGCCAGCAGCTTGACTTACGGGACAGGATTCTACGAGCAGTACTTC	CASSLTYGTGFYEQYF
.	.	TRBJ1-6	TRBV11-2	TGTGCCAGCAAGCCGACCGAGGGAAATAATTCACCCCTCCACTTT	CASKPTEGNNSPLHF
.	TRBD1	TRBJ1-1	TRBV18	TGTGCCAGCTCCCGAGGGACAGGGAGCTTTGAAGCTTTCTTT	CASSRGTGSFEAFF
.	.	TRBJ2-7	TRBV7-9	TGTTCCAGCAGCTTAGGGGGTAAGACAGGCTACGAGCAGTACTTC	CSSSLGGKTGYEQYF
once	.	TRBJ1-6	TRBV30	TGTGCCTGGAGTGTAGACGAGGCCTATTCACCCCTCCACTTT	CAWSVDEAYSPLHF
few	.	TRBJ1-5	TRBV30	TGTGCCTGGAGTTTAAACTTTTTCAATCAGCCCCAGCATTTT	CAWSLNFFNQPQHF
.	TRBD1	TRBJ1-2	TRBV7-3	TGTGCCAGCAGCCGACAGGGCAACTATGGCTACACCTTC	CASSRQGNYGYTF
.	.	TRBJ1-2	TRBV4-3	TGCGCCAGCAGCCCTAGGCAGGGCAACTATGGCTACACCTTC	CASSPRQGNYGYTF
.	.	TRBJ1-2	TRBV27	TGTGCCAGCAGTTTATCTACGCTTAGGGGAAAAACCTATGGCTACACCTTC	CASSLSTLRGKTYGYTF
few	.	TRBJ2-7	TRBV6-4	TGTGCCAGCAGTGACCCCACGGGATACGAGCAGTACTTC	CASSDPTGYEQYF